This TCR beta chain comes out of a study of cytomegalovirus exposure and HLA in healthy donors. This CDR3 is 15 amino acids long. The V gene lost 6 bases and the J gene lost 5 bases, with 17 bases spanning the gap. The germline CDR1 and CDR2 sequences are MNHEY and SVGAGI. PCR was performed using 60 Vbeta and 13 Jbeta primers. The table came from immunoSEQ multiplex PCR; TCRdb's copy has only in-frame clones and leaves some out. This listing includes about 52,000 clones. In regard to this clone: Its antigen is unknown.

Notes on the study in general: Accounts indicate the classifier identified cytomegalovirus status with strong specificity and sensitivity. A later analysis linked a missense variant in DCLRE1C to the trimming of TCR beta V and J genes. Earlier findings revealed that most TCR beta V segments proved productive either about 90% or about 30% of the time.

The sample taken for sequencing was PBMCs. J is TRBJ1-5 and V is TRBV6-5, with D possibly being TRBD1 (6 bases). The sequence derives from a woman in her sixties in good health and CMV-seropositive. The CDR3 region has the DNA TGTGCCAGCAGAAGCCGGGACAAGGGGGATCAGCCCCAGCATTTT. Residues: CASRSRDKGDQPQHF.